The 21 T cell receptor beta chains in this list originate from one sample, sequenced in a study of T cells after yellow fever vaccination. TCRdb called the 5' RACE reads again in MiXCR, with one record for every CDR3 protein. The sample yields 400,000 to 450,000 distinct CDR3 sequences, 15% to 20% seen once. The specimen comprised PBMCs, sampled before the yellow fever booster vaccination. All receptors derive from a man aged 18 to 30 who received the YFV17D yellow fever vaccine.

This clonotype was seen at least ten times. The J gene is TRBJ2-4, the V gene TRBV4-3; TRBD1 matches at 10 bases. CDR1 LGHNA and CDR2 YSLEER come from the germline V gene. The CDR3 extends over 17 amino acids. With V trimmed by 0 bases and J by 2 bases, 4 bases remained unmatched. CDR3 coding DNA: TGCGCCAGCAGCCAAGACCTGACAGGGGGCTCCAAAAACATTCAGTACTTC. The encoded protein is CASSQDLTGGSKNIQYF.

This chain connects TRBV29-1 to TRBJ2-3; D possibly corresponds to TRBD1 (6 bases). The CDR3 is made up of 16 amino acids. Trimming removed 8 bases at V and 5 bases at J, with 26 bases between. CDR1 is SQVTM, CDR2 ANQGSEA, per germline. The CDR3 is CSTFRDTPLTRDTQYF. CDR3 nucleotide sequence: TGCAGCACGTTCCGGGACACCCCGTTAACCCGAGATACGCAGTATTTT.

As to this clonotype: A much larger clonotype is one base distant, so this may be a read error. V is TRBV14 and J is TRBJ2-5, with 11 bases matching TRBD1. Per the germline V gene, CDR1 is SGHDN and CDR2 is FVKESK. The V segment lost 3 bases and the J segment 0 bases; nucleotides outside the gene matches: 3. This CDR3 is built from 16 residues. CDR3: CASSQRTGGYQETQYF. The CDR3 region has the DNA TGTGCCAGCAGCCAGCGGACAGGGGGCTACCAAGAGACCCAGTACTTC.

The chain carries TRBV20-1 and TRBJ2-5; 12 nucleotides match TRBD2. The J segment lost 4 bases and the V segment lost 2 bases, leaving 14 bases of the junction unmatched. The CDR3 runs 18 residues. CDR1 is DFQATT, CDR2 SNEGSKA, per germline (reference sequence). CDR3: CSARSPTSGGAGGETQYF. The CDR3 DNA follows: TGCAGTGCTAGATCGCCGACTAGCGGGGGCGCCGGTGGAGAGACCCAGTACTTC.

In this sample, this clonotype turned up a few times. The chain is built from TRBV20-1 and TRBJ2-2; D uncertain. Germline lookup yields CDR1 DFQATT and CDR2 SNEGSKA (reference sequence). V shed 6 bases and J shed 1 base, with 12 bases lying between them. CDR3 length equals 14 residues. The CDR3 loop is CSATLGKNTGELFF. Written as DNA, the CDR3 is TGCAGTGCCACCCTTGGGAAGAACACCGGGGAGCTGTTTTTT.

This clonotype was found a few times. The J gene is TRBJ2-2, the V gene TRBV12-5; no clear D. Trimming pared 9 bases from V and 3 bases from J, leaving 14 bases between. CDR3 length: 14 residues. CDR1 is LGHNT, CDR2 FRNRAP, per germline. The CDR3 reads CASNRPPDTGELFF. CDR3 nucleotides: TGTGCTAGCAACCGGCCTCCTGACACCGGGGAGCTGTTTTTT.

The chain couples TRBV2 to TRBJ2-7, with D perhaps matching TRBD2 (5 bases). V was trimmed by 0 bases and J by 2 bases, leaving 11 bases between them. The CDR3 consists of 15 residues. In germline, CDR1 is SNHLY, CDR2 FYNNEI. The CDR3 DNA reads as TGTGCCAGCAGTGAAGCCGAGGGCAGAGCCTACGAGCAGTACTTC. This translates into CASSEAEGRAYEQYF.

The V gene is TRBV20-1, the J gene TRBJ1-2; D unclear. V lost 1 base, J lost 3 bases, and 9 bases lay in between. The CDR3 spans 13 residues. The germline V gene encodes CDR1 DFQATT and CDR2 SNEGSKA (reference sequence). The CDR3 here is CSARVLGDYGYTF. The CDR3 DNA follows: TGCAGTGCTAGAGTACTCGGGGACTATGGCTACACCTTC.

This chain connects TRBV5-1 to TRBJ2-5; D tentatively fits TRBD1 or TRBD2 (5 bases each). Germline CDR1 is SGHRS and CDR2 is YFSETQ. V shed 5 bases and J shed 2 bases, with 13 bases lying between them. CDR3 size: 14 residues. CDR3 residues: CASSLPGLQETQYF. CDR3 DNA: TGCGCCAGCAGTCTTCCGGGGCTTCAAGAGACCCAGTACTTC.

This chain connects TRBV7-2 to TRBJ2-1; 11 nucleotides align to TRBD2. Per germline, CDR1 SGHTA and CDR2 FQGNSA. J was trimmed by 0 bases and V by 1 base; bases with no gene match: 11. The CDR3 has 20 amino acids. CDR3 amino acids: CASSLDWASGGSGSYNEQFF. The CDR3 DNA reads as TGTGCCAGCAGCTTAGATTGGGCTAGCGGGGGGAGTGGCTCCTACAATGAGCAGTTCTTC.

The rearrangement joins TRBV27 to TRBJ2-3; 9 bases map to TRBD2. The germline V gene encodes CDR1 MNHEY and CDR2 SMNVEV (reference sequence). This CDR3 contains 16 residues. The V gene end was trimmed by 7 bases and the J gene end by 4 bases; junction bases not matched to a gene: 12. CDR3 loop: CASTLTPSGVADTQYF. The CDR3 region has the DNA TGTGCCAGCACCCTAACCCCTAGCGGGGTTGCAGATACGCAGTATTTT.

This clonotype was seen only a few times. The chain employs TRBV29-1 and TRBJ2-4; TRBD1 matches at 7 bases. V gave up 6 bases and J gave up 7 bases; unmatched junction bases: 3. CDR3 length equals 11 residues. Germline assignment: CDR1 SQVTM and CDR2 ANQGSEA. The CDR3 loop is CSVIQGNIQYF. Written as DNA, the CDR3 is TGCAGCGTAATACAGGGGAACATTCAGTACTTC.

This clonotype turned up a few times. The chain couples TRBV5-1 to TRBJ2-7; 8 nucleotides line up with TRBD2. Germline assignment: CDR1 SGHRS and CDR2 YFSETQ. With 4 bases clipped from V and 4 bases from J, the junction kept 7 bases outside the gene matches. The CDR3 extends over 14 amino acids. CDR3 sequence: CASSLRGGTYEQYF. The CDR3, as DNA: TGCGCCAGCAGCCTACGGGGGGGCACTTACGAGCAGTACTTC.

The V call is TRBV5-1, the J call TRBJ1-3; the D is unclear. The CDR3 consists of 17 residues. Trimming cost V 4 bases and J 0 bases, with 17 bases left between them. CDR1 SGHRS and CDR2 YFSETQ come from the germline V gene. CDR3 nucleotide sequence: TGCGCCAGCAGCCCCGAGGTGTTGGGCGGCTCTGGAAACACCATATATTTT. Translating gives CASSPEVLGGSGNTIYF. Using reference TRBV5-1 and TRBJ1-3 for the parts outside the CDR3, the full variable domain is KAGVTQTPRYLIKTRGQQVTLSCSPISGHRSVSWYQQTPGQGLQFLFEYFSETQRNKGNFPGRFSGRQFSNSRSEMNVSTLELGDSALYLCASSPEVLGGSGNTIYFGEGSWLTVV.

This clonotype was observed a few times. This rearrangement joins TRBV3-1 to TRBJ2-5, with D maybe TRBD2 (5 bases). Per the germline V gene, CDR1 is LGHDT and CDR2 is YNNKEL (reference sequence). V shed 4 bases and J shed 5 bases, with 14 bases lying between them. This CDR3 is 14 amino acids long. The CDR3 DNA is TGTGCCAGCAGCCTAAGGAGGACGGGGGAGACCCAGTACTTC. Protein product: CASSLRRTGETQYF.

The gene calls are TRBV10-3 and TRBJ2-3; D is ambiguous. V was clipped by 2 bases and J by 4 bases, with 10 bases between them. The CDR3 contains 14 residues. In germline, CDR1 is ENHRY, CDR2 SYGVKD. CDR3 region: CAISEAPAPDTQYF. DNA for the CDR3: TGTGCCATCAGTGAGGCTCCAGCCCCAGATACGCAGTATTTT.

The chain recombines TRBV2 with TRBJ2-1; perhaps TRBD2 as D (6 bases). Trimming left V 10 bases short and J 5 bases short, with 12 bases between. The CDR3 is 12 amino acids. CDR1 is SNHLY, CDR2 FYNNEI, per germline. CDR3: CATAGPNNEQFF. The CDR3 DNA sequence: TGTGCCACTGCGGGACCTAACAATGAGCAGTTCTTC.

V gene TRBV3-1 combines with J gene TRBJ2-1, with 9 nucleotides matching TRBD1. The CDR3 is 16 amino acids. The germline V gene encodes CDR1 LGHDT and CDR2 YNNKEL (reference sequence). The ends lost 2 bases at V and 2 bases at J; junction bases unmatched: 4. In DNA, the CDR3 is TGTGCCAGCAGCCAATGGGACAGGGAACCCTACAATGAGCAGTTCTTC. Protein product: CASSQWDREPYNEQFF.

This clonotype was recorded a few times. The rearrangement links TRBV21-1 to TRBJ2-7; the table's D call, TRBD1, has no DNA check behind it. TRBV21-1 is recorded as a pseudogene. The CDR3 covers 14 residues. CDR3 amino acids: CASSKAGGTYEQYV. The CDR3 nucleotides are TGTGCCAGCAGCAAAGCGGGGGGAACCTACGAGCAGTACGTC.

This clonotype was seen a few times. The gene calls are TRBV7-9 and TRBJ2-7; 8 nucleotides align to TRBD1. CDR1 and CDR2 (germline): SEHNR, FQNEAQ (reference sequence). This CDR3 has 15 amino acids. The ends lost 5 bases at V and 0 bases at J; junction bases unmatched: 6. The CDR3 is CASSGRTGSSYEQYF. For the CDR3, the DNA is TGTGCCAGCAGCGGTCGGACAGGGAGCTCCTACGAGCAGTACTTC.

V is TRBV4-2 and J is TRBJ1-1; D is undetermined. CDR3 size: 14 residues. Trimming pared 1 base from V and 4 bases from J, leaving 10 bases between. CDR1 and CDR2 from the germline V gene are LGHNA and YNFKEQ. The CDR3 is CASSQVGYFTEAFF. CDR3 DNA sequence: TGTGCCAGCAGCCAAGTAGGATACTTCACTGAAGCTTTCTTT.